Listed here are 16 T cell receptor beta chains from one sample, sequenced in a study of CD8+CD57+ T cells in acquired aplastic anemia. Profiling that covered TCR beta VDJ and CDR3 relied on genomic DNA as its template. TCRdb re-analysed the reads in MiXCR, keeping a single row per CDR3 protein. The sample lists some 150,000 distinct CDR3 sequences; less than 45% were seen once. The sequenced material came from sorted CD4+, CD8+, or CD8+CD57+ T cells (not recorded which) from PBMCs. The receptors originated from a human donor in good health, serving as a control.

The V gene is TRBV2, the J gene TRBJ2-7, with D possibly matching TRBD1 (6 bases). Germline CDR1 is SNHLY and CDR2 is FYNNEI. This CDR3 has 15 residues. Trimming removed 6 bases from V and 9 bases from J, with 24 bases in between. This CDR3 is CASREEVSRGTGQYF. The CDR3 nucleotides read TGTGCCAGCAGGGAGGAGGTTTCCAGGGGAACAGGGCAGTACTTC. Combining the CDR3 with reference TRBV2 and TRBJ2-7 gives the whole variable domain EPEVTQTPSHQVTQMGQEVILRCVPISNHLYFYWYRQILGQKVEFLVSFYNNEISEKSEIFDDQFSVERPDGSNFTLKIRSTKLEDSAMYFCASREEVSRGTGQYFGPGTRLTVT.

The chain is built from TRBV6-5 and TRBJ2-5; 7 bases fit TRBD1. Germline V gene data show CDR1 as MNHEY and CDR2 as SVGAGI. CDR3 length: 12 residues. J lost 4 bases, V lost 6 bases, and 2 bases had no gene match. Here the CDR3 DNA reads TGTGCCAGCAGGCACAGGGGAGAGACCCAGTACTTC. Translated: CASRHRGETQYF.

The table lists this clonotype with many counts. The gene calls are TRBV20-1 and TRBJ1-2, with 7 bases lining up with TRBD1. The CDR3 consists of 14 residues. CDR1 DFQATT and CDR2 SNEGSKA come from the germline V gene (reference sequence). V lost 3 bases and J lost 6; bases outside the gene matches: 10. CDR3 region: CSARTRQGGDGYTF. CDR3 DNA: TGCAGTGCTAGGACTCGACAGGGAGGGGATGGCTACACCTTC.

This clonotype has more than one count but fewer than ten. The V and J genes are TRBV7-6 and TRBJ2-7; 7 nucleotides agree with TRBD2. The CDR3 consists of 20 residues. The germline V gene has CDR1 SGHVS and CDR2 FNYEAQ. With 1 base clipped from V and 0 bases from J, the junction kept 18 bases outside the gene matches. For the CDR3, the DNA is TGTGCCAGCAGCTTAGAGGCCCCTGCAGCGCGAGCGGGGACCTCCTACGAGCAGTACTTC. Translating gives CASSLEAPAARAGTSYEQYF.

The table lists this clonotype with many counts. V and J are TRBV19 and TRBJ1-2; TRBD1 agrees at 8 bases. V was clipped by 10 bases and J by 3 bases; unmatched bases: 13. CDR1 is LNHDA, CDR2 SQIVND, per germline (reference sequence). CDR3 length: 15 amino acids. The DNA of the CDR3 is TGTGCCACCTGGGACAGGTCGGTTTCCCACTATGGCTACACCTTC. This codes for CATWDRSVSHYGYTF.

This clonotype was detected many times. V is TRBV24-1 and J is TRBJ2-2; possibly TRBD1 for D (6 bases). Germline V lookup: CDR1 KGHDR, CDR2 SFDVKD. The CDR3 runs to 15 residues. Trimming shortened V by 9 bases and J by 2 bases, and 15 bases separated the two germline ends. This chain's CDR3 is CATRAGTLNTGELFF. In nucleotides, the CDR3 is TGTGCCACCCGGGCCGGGACACTAAACACCGGGGAGCTGTTTTTT.

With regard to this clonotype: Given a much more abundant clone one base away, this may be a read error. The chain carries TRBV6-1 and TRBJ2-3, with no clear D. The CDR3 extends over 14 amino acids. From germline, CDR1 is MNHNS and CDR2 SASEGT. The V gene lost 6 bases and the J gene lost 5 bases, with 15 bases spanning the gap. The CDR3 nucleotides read TGTGCCAGCAGCCCGACGAGTTTCATAGATACGCAGTATTTT. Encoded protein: CASSPTSFIDTQYF.

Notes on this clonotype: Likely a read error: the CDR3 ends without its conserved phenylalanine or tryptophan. This CDR3 is CAWSIGPTNEKLFL. For the CDR3, the DNA is TGTGCCTGGAGTATTGGCCCAACTAATGAAAAACTGTTTCTT. This chain links TRBV30 with TRBJ1-4; no clear D. Germline assignment: CDR1 GTSNPN and CDR2 SVGIG (reference sequence). Trimming removed 2 bases from V and 0 bases from J, with 7 bases in between. The CDR3 covers 14 residues.

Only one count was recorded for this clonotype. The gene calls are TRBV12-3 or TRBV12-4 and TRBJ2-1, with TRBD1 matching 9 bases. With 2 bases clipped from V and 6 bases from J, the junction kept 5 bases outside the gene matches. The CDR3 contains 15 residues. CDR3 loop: CASSLWGQGGNEQFF. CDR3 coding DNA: TGTGCCAGCAGTTTATGGGGACAGGGCGGCAATGAGCAGTTCTTC.

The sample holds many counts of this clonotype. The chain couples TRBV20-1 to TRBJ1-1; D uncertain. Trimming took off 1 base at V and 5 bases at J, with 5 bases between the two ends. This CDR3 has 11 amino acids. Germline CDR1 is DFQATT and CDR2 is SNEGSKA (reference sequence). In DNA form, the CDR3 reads TGCAGTGCTAGAGTAAAGACTGAAGCTTTCTTT. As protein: CSARVKTEAFF.

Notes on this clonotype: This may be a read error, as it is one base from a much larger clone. The DNA for the CDR3 is TGCAGTGCAACGGGACAGGGAGGGGTCTGGTCCTTC. This translates into CSATGQGGVWSF. J is TRBJ2-1 and V is TRBV20-1, with 9 nucleotides matching TRBD1. CDR1 is DFQATT, CDR2 SNEGSKA, per germline (reference sequence). The CDR3 contains 12 residues.

In DNA form, the CDR3 reads TGCAGTGCTAGCGGACAAGAGACCCAGTACTTC. Amino acids: CSASGQETQYF. The V and J genes are TRBV20-1 and TRBJ2-5; D is unclear. Germline CDR1 DFQATT, CDR2 SNEGSKA (reference sequence). V gave up 3 bases and J gave up 2 bases, with 4 bases separating them. The CDR3 totals 11 residues.

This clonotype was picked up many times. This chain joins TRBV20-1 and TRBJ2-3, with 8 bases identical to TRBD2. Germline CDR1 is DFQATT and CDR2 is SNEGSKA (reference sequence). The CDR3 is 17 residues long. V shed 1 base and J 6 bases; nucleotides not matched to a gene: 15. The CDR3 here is CSARGAITGGGWDTQYF. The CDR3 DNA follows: TGCAGTGCTAGAGGAGCCATAACGGGAGGGGGATGGGATACGCAGTATTTT.

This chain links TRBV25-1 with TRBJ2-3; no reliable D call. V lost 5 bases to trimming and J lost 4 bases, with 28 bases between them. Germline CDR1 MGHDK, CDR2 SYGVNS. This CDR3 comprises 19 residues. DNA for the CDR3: TGTGCCAGCAGTCCCCCCTCCGGAGACAAACTTTTCGTTGCAGATACGCAGTATTTT. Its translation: CASSPPSGDKLFVADTQYF.

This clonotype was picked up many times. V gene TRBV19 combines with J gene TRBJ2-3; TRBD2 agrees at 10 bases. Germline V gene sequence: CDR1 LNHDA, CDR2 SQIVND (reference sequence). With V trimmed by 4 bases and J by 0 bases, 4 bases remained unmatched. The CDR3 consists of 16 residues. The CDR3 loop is CASSTGLAESTDTQYF. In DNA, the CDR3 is TGTGCCAGTAGTACAGGACTAGCGGAGAGCACAGATACGCAGTATTTT.

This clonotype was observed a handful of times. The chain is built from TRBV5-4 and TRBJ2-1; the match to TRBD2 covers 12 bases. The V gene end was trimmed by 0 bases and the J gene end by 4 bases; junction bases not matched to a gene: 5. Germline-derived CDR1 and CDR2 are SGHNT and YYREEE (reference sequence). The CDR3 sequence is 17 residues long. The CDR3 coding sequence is TGTGCCAGCAGCTTGGCTAGCGGGGGGGCTAATTACAATGAGCAGTTCTTC. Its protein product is CASSLASGGANYNEQFF.